This TCR beta chain was observed in a study of blood T cell repertoires in COVID-19. Study-level information: Acute and convalescent COVID-19 specimens originated in the United States, Italy and Spain. The cDNA or gDNA used as material had been derived from T cells, B-cell-depleted T cells, or PBMCs.

The CDR3 has 15 residues. The assay was immunoSEQ multiplex PCR, and TCRdb's table has in-frame clones only and misses some. The sample contains roughly 700,000 clones, 75% to 90% of which appear only once. The sequence derives from a woman between 18 and 30 years old with acute or convalescent COVID-19. This sequence joins TRBV21-1 and TRBJ1-1. TRBV21-1 is termed a pseudogene. The sample consisted of peripheral blood. Here the CDR3 DNA reads TGTGCCAGCAGCAAAGATCCTGAGGCGAACACTGAAGCTTTCTTT. Translation gives CASSKDPEANTEAFF.